The 19 T cell receptor beta chains reported below all come from one sample, sequenced in a study of blood T cell repertoires in COVID-19. The protocol was immunoSEQ multiplex PCR, while the TCRdb copy is restricted to in-frame clones and leaves out a portion. The sample carries 110,000 or so clones, approximately 85% recorded once. The specimen sequenced was peripheral blood. The receptors come from a man in his fifties with acute or convalescent COVID-19.

This sequence joins TRBV4-2 and TRBJ2-5; D might be TRBD1 (5 bases). The germline V and J ends were trimmed by 0 bases and 5 bases, with 13 bases remaining between them. Germline values: CDR1 LGHNA, CDR2 YNFKEQ. The CDR3 is 15 residues long. CDR3 region: CASSQEVVGAETQYF. The CDR3, as DNA: TGTGCCAGCAGCCAAGAGGTAGTTGGGGCGGAGACCCAGTACTTC.

This clone was seen a single time. The gene calls are TRBV27 and TRBJ2-3, with 11 bases that match TRBD2. The V gene's germline CDR1 is MNHEY and CDR2 SMNVEV (reference sequence). The CDR3 sequence is 15 residues long. J gave up 7 bases and V 10 bases, and 13 bases lay outside the gene matches. CDR3 loop: CATRQGGLAVHTQYF. The CDR3, as DNA: TGTGCCACACGCCAGGGGGGACTAGCGGTACATACGCAGTATTTT.

Notes on this clone: The junction departs from the called germline gene at one end, perhaps through a read error. The rearrangement links TRBV5-6 to TRBJ1-2; D is unresolved. The CDR3 totals 14 residues. Germline V gives CDR1 SGHDT, CDR2 YYEEEE. CDR3 region: CASTLLRARYGYTF. CDR3 sequence (DNA): TGTGCCAGCACCTTGTTGCGGGCGCGATATGGCTACACCTTC.

This chain uses TRBV19 with TRBJ2-1, with TRBD1 as a possible D gene (6 bases). V was pared by 5 bases and J by 0 bases, with 17 bases between. CDR3 length equals 17 residues. In germline, CDR1 is LNHDA, CDR2 SQIVND (reference sequence). CDR3 region: CASSVSPGQSSYNEQFF. The CDR3 DNA reads as TGTGCCAGTAGTGTCTCCCCCGGACAGAGCTCCTACAATGAGCAGTTCTTC. Full variable domain (missing parts from reference TRBV19 and TRBJ2-1): DGGITQSPKYLFRKEGQNVTLSCEQNLNHDAMYWYRQDPGQGLRLIYYSQIVNDFQKGDIAEGYSVSREKKESFPLTVTSAQKNPTAFYLCASSVSPGQSSYNEQFFGPGTRLTVL.

This chain links TRBV5-1 with TRBJ2-5; D perhaps matches TRBD2 (6 bases). V was pared by 4 bases and J by 1 base, with 11 bases between. The CDR3 contains 14 residues. Germline V gene data show CDR1 as SGHRS and CDR2 as YFSETQ. CDR3 residues: CASSHSGSQETQYF. The CDR3 coding sequence is TGCGCCAGCAGCCATAGCGGTTCCCAAGAGACCCAGTACTTC.

V usage is TRBV10-3 and J usage is TRBJ2-2; 10 bases line up with TRBD1. Losses at the gene ends were 6 bases for V and 7 bases for J; bases not matched to a gene: 8. The CDR3 sequence is 15 residues long. Germline V CDR1 and CDR2: ENHRY, SYGVKD. The CDR3 DNA reads TGTGCCATCAGCTCGGGACAGGGGCTCGACGGGGAGCTGTTTTTT. Translated, it gives CAISSGQGLDGELFF.

The chain couples TRBV2 to TRBJ1-2; TRBD1 is a possible D gene (5 bases). The germline V gene has CDR1 SNHLY and CDR2 FYNNEI. CDR3 length equals 13 residues. Trimming took off 5 bases at V and 4 bases at J, with 11 bases between the two ends. As DNA, the CDR3 is TGTGCCAGCAGTCCGGGGGACGTCTATGGCTACACCTTC. This encodes CASSPGDVYGYTF.

V is TRBV27 and J is TRBJ2-7, with TRBD2 identical over 12 bases. The CDR3 is 16 amino acids. The ends lost 4 bases at V and 2 bases at J; junction bases unmatched: 6. Per germline, CDR1 MNHEY and CDR2 SMNVEV (reference sequence). The CDR3, as DNA: TGTGCCAGCAGTTCATTCCCTAGCGGGAGGGCCTACGAGCAGTACTTC. It translates to CASSSFPSGRAYEQYF.

This chain joins TRBV9 and TRBJ2-3; possible D gene TRBD2, 5 bases. Germline V gives CDR1 SGDLS, CDR2 YYNGEE. This CDR3 is built from 15 residues. Trimming shortened V by 0 bases and J by 2 bases, and 10 bases separated the two germline ends. CDR3 nucleotide sequence: TGTGCCAGCAGCGTAGCCAGCGGATTCACAGATACGCAGTATTTT. The encoded protein is CASSVASGFTDTQYF.

V gene TRBV10-2 combines with J gene TRBJ1-1; D is uncertain. The CDR3 contains 11 residues. Trimming removed 5 bases from V and 5 bases from J, with 6 bases in between. Germline assignment: CDR1 WSHSY and CDR2 SAAADI. Written as DNA, the CDR3 is TGCGCCAGCAGTATATATACTGAAGCTTTCTTT. Residues: CASSIYTEAFF.

This rearrangement joins TRBV6-5 to TRBJ1-2, with 7 bases identical to TRBD1. The V segment lost 4 bases and the J segment 8 bases; nucleotides outside the gene matches: 13. The CDR3 length is 15 residues. The germline V gene encodes CDR1 MNHEY and CDR2 SVGAGI. Here the CDR3 DNA reads TGTGCCAGCAGTTCCCGTGGACAGGTAGAGAAAGGCTACACCTTC. Translation: CASSSRGQVEKGYTF.

This chain connects TRBV11-3 to TRBJ1-4; 7 bases match TRBD1. The V and J ends lost 5 bases and 8 bases, in that order; junction bases with no gene match: 20. In germline, CDR1 is SGHNT, CDR2 YENEEA. This CDR3 contains 18 residues. In DNA form, the CDR3 reads TGTGCCAGCAGCCCACCGAGTAGGGACAGCCGGGTGGTGGAAAAACTGTTTTTT. This encodes CASSPPSRDSRVVEKLFF. The full variable domain, its missing parts supplied by reference TRBV11-3 and TRBJ1-4, is EAGVVQSPRYKIIEKKQPVAFWCNPISGHNTLYWYLQNLGQGPELLIRYENEEAVDDSQLPKDRFSAERLKGVDSTLKIQPAELGDSAVYLCASSPPSRDSRVVEKLFFGSGTQLSVL.

The V call is TRBV6-5, the J call TRBJ1-3; 7 bases map to TRBD1. The junction had 3 bases not matched to a gene; V was cut back by 7 bases and J by 0 bases. The CDR3 totals 14 residues. The germline V gene has CDR1 MNHEY and CDR2 SVGAGI. The CDR3 here is CASTSGGSGNTIYF. The CDR3 nucleotides read TGTGCCAGCACCTCAGGGGGCTCTGGAAACACCATATATTTT.

The V call is TRBV13, the J call TRBJ2-7; 8 nucleotides agree with TRBD2. The length of the CDR3 is 13 residues. Germline V gives CDR1 PRHDT, CDR2 FYEKMQ (reference sequence). V dropped 2 bases and J dropped 6; count of bases not matched to a gene: 3. The CDR3 coding sequence is TGTGCCAGCAGCTTATTTGCGGGGGGCGAGCAGTACTTC. Translated: CASSLFAGGEQYF. The full variable domain, in which reference TRBV13 and TRBJ2-7 provide the parts outside the CDR3, is AAGVIQSPRHLIKEKRETATLKCYPIPRHDTVYWYQQGPGQDPQFLISFYEKMQSDKGSIPDRFSAQQFSDYHSELNMSSLELGDSALYFCASSLFAGGEQYFGPGTRLTVT.

The chain links TRBV6-6 to TRBJ2-7, with D perhaps TRBD1 (7 bases). This CDR3 is built from 15 residues. V lost 4 bases to trimming and J lost 6 bases, with 19 bases between them. Germline V gene sequence: CDR1 MNHNY, CDR2 SVGAGI (reference sequence). CDR3 in amino acids: CASSSSGRGVGEQYF. In nucleotides, the CDR3 is TGTGCCAGCAGTTCCTCCGGCAGGGGGGTAGGCGAGCAGTACTTC.

The chain uses TRBV5-4 and TRBJ1-2; 7 nucleotides match TRBD1. This CDR3 has 14 amino acids. V dropped 4 bases and J dropped 2; count of bases not matched to a gene: 5. Germline V gene lookup returns CDR1 SGHNT and CDR2 YYREEE (reference sequence). In DNA form, the CDR3 reads TGTGCCAGCAGCCCGCAGGGACAGAACTATGGCTACACCTTC. As protein: CASSPQGQNYGYTF.

This rearrangement joins TRBV18 to TRBJ1-1, with 8 bases lining up with TRBD1. The CDR3 totals 16 residues. The trim removed 0 bases at V and 4 bases at J, leaving 7 bases unmatched. CDR1 is KGHSH, CDR2 LQKENI, per germline. In DNA, the CDR3 is TGTGCCAGCTCACCACCGAGCAACAGGGGGGCCACTGAAGCTTTCTTT. This gives the protein CASSPPSNRGATEAFF.

This clone was picked up one time. V gene TRBV13 combines with J gene TRBJ2-2; TRBD1 aligns across 7 bases. There are 17 residues in the CDR3. After removal of 0 bases from V and 3 bases from J, the junction contained 7 bases not matched to a gene. The germline CDR1 and CDR2 sequences are PRHDT and FYEKMQ (reference sequence). The CDR3 sequence: CASSLGLQGSYTGELFF. CDR3 nucleotide sequence: TGTGCCAGCAGCTTAGGATTACAGGGGTCTTACACCGGGGAGCTGTTTTTT.

This clone appeared a single time. The chain uses TRBV2 and TRBJ1-1; TRBD1 aligns across 7 bases. Germline assignment: CDR1 SNHLY and CDR2 FYNNEI. The CDR3 is 16 residues long. With V trimmed by 6 bases and J by 1 base, 11 bases remained unmatched. The chain's CDR3 is CASRRRAGQTNTEAFF. CDR3 DNA: TGTGCCAGCAGAAGGAGGGCGGGACAGACGAACACTGAAGCTTTCTTT.